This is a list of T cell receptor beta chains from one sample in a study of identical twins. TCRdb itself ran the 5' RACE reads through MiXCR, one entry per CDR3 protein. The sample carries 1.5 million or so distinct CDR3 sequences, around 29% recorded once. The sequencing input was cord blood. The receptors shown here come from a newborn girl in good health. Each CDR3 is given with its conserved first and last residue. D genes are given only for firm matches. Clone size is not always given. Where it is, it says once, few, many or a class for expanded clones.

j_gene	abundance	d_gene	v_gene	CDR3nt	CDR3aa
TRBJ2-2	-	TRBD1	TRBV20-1	TGCAGTGCTCGGGACAGGGGGACCACCGGGGAGCTGTTTTTT	CSARDRGTTGELFF
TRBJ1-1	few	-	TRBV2	TGTGCCAGCAGTGGCGACATGGCCCTGAACACTGAAGCTTTCTTT	CASSGDMALNTEAFF
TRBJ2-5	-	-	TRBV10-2	TGCGCCAGCAGACTGGGACTCCTACAAGAGACCCAGTACTTC	CASRLGLLQETQYF
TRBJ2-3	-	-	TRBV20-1	TGCAGTGCTAGAGTTCTAGGGGGAAACACAGATACGCAGTATTTT	CSARVLGGNTDTQYF
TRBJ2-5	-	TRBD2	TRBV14	TGTGCCAGCAGCCACCCGGGACTAGCGAATAAAGAGACCCAGTACTTC	CASSHPGLANKETQYF
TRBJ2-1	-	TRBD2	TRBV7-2	TGTGCCAGCAGCTTAGTTCGGACGGGGGGATTCAATGAGCAGTTCTTC	CASSLVRTGGFNEQFF
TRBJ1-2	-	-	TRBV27	TGTGCCAGCAGTGCCACGGACAGTTATGGCTACACCTTC	CASSATDSYGYTF
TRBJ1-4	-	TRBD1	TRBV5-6	TGTGCCAGTAGCGCCAAGACAGGGGAAAATGAAAAACTGTTTTTT	CASSAKTGENEKLFF
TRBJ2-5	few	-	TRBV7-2	TGTGCCAGCAGCTCCAACTTCGGGGAGACCCAGTACTTC	CASSSNFGETQYF
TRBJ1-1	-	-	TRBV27	TGTGCCAGCAGCCGCCGGGACCCGCGGCAGGAAGCTTTCTTT	CASSRRDPRQEAFF
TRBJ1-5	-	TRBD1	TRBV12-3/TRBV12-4	TGTGCCAGCAGGCAAGGGGGCGAGAGGCAGCCCCAGCATTTT	CASRQGGERQPQHF
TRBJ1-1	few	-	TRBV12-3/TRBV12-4	TGTGCCAGCAGTCTCCCGGGAACAGGGTTGGACACTGAAGCTTTCTTT	CASSLPGTGLDTEAFF
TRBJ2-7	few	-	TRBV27	TGTGCCAGCAGTTTCTGGCCTTACACGGGACGTTCCTACGAGCAGTACTTC	CASSFWPYTGRSYEQYF
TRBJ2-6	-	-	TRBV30	TGTGCCTGGGCGTATGACTCTGGGGCCAACGTCCTGACTTTC	CAWAYDSGANVLTF
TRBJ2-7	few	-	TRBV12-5	TGTGCTAGTGGTTGGACTACCTACGAGCAGTACTTC	CASGWTTYEQYF
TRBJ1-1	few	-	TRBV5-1	TGCGCCAGCAGCTTGGACACTTTTCGGGCTGAAGCTTTCTTT	CASSLDTFRAEAFF
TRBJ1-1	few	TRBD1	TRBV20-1	TGCAGTGCTAGGGATTACGACAGGGGGTACCCTATGAACACTGAAGCTTTCTTT	CSARDYDRGYPMNTEAFF
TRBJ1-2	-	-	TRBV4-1	TGCGCCGGCAGCCAAGGACGGAACTATGGCTACACCTTC	CAGSQGRNYGYTF
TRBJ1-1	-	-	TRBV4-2	TGTGCCTGCAGCCAAGGTCGCTCGCCGAACACTGAAGCTTTCTTT	CACSQGRSPNTEAFF
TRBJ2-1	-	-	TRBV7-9	TGTGCCAGCAGCTTAGCGCCATTGCCGGGGCAGTTCTTC	CASSLAPLPGQFF
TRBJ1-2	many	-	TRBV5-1	TGCGCCAGCAGCTTGGGGACAACCTATGGCTACACCTTC	CASSLGTTYGYTF
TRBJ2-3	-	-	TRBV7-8	TGTGCCAGCAGCTCCCCCCGAAGGGGCAGGTCCACAGATACGCAGTATTTT	CASSSPRRGRSTDTQYF
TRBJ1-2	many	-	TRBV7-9	TGTGCCAGCAGCTACGGGACACCCTATGGCTACACCTTC	CASSYGTPYGYTF
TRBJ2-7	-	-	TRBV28	TGTGCCAGCAGGCAGAGTGTTTACGAGCAGTACTTC	CASRQSVYEQYF
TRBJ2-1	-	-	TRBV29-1	TGCAGCGTTGGCCGCGTGGGGAATGAGCAGTTCTTC	CSVGRVGNEQFF
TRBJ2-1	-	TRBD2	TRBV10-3	TGTGCCATCAGTGAGTTTAGCGGGAGCTCCTACAATGAGCAGTTCTTC	CAISEFSGSSYNEQFF
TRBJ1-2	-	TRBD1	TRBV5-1	TGCGCCAGCAGCTCGGCACCGGACAGGGGGAGAGGTGGCTACACCTTC	CASSSAPDRGRGGYTF
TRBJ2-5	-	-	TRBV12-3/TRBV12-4	TGTGCCAGCAGTTTGAGGGGAACGGCCCAGTACTTC	CASSLRGTAQYF
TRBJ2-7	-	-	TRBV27	TGTGCCAGCAGTCCGAGCCGGGGTGGCTCCTACGAGCAGTACTTC	CASSPSRGGSYEQYF
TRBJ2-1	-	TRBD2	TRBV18	TGTGCCAGCTTTCCGACTAGCGGGAGCCCCTACAATGAGCAGTTCTTC	CASFPTSGSPYNEQFF
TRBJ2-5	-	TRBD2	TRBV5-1	TGCGCCAGCAGCTTAGGCCGAACTAGCGCCAGAAACTGGGAGACCCAGTACTTC	CASSLGRTSARNWETQYF
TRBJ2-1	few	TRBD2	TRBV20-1	TGCAGTGCTATCAGCGGGGGGGTTAGGTACAATGAGCAGTTCTTC	CSAISGGVRYNEQFF
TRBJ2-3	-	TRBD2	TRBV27	TGTGCCAGCAGTGGGACTAGCACATCTACAGATACGCAGTATTTT	CASSGTSTSTDTQYF
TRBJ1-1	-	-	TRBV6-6	TGTGCCAGCAGGGGGGGCCTGGGGTTGAACACTGAAGCTTTCTTT	CASRGGLGLNTEAFF
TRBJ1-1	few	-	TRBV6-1	TGTGCCAGCAGTGAAGCCGCGGCAGTCATGAACACTGAAGCTTTCTTT	CASSEAAAVMNTEAFF
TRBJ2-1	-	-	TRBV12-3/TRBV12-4	TGTGCCAGCGCGCGAGGGGCCGATTACTATGAGCAGTTCTTC	CASARGADYYEQFF
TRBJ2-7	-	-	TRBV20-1	TGCAGTGCTAGTGTGTTCGACGAGCAGTACTTC	CSASVFDEQYF
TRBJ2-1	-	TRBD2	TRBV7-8	TGTGCCAGCAGCTTGCTAGCGGGAAACTCTGAGCAGTTCTTC	CASSLLAGNSEQFF
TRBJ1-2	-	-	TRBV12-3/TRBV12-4	TGTGCCAGCAGTCTATCTCCCGGGCTTGGTGGCTACACCTTC	CASSLSPGLGGYTF
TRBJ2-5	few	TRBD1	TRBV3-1	TGTGCCAGCAGCCGACAGGGACCAGAGACCCAGTACTTC	CASSRQGPETQYF
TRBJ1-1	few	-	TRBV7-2	TGTGCCAGCAGCTTAGAATCTCGGTCGAACACTGAAGCTTTCTTT	CASSLESRSNTEAFF
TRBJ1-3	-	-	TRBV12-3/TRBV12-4	TGTGCCGGCAGCTCGGACAGTTGGTTCTCCGGAAACACCATATATTTT	CAGSSDSWFSGNTIYF
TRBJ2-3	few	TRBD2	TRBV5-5	TGTGCCAGCAGATTTGGGGGGGGCACAGATACGCAGTATTTT	CASRFGGGTDTQYF
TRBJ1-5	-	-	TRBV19	TGTGCCAGTAGTATGGGGCTCCTTATCAATCAGCCCCAGCATTTT	CASSMGLLINQPQHF
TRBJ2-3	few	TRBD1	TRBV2	TGTGCCAGCAGTGAAGGGGGACAGGCTTCCACAGATACGCAGTATTTT	CASSEGGQASTDTQYF
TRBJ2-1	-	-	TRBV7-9	TGTGCCAGCAGCTTAGTGTCCCTTCATGAGCAGTTCTTC	CASSLVSLHEQFF
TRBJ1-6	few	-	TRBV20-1	TGCAGTGCCCCGCCTGAACTCAGCTCCTATAATTCACCCCTCCACTTT	CSAPPELSSYNSPLHF
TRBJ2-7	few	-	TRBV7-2	TGTGCCAGCAGCCCCCCCCCTCCCTACGAGCAGTACTTC	CASSPPPPYEQYF
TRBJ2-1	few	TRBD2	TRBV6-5	TGTGCCAGCAGTTACCTGCCTAGCGGGGAGCAGTTCTTC	CASSYLPSGEQFF
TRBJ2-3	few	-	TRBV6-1	TGTGCCAGCAGGCCCAAACCTAATTGGGACCTATTCACAGATACGCAGTATTTT	CASRPKPNWDLFTDTQYF
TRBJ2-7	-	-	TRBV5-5	TGTGCCAGCAGCTTTGTACACTACGAGCAGTACTTC	CASSFVHYEQYF
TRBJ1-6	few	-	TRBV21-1	TGTGCCAGCAGCAAATGGGAGACAGGATCTAATTCACCCCTCCACTTT	CASSKWETGSNSPLHF
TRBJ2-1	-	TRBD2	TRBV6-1	TGTGCCAGCAGTGAGGGACTAGCGGGAGGGCGTGAGCAGTTCTTC	CASSEGLAGGREQFF
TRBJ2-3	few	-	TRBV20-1	TGCAGTGCTAGAAAAGATACGCAGTATTTT	CSARKDTQYF
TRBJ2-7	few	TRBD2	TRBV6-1	TGTGCCAGCAGTCGGACTAGCGGATACAATGAGCAGTACTTC	CASSRTSGYNEQYF